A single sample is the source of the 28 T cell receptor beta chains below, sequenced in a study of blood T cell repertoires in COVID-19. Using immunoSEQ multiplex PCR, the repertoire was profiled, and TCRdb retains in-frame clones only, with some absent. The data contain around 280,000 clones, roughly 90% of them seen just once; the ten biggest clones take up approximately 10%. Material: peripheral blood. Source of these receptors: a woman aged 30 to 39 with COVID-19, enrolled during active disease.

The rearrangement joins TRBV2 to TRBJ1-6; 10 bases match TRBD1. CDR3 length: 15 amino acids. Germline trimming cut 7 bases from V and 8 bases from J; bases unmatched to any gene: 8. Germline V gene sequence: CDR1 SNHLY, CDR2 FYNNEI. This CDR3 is CASTQLGQGHSPLHF. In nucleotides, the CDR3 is TGTGCCAGCACCCAACTGGGACAGGGGCATTCACCCCTCCACTTT.

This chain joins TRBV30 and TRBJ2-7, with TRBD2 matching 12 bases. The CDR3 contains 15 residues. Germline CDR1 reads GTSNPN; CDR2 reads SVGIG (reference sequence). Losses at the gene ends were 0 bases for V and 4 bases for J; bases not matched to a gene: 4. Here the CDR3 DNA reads TGTGCCTGGAGTGTTAGACTAGCGGGAGTATACGAGCAGTACTTC. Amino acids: CAWSVRLAGVYEQYF. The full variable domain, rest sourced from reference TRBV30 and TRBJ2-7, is SQTIHQWPATLVQPVGSPLSLECTVEGTSNPNLYWYRQAAGRGLQLLFYSVGIGQISSEVPQNLSASRPQDRQFILSSKKLLLSDSGFYLCAWSVRLAGVYEQYFGPGTRLTVT.

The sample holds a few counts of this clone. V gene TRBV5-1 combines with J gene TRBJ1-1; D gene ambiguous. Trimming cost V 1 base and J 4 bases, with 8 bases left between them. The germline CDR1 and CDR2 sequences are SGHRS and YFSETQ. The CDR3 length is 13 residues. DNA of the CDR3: TGCGCCAGCAGCTTGACTCCAGGCACTGAAGCTTTCTTT. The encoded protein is CASSLTPGTEAFF.

This chain's CDR3 is CASSRAPGANVLTF. CDR3 coding DNA: TGTGCCAGCAGTAGAGCACCTGGGGCCAACGTCCTGACTTTC. This rearrangement joins TRBV6-5 to TRBJ2-6; D is undetermined. The CDR3 has 14 residues. The V end lost 5 bases, the J end lost 2 bases, and 7 bases lay between the germline ends. Germline loops: CDR1 MNHEY, CDR2 SVGAGI.

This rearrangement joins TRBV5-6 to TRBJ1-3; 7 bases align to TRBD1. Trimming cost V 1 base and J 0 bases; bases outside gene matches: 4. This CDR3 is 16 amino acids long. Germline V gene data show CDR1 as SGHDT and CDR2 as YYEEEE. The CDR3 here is CASSLQTGYSGNTIYF. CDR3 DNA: TGTGCCAGCAGCTTGCAGACAGGGTACTCTGGAAACACCATATATTTT. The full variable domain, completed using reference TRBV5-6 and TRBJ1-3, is DAGVTQSPTHLIKTRGQQVTLRCSPKSGHDTVSWYQQALGQGPQFIFQYYEEEERQRGNFPDRFSGHQFPNYSSELNVNALLLGDSALYLCASSLQTGYSGNTIYFGEGSWLTVV.

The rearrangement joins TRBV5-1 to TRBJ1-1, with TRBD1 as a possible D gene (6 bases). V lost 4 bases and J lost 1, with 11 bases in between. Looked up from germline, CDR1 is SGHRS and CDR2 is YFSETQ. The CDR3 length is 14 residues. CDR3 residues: CASSPRTANTEAFF. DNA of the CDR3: TGCGCCAGCAGCCCCCGGACAGCGAACACTGAAGCTTTCTTT.

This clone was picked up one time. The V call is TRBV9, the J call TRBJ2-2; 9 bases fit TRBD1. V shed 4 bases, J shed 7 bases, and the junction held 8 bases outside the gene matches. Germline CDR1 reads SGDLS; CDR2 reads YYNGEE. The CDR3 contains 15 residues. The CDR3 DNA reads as TGTGCCAGCAGCTCTCACAGGGGGCTGAACGGGGAGCTGTTTTTT. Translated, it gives CASSSHRGLNGELFF.

The CDR3 protein is CASSRQGDANSPLHF. The CDR3 DNA is TGTGCCAGCAGTCGACAGGGGGATGCTAATTCACCCCTCCACTTT. This chain links TRBV6-6 with TRBJ1-6, with TRBD1 identical over 9 bases. This CDR3 region has 15 residues. V lost 5 bases, J lost 6 bases, and 5 bases stayed unmatched. Germline V gives CDR1 MNHNY, CDR2 SVGAGI (reference sequence).

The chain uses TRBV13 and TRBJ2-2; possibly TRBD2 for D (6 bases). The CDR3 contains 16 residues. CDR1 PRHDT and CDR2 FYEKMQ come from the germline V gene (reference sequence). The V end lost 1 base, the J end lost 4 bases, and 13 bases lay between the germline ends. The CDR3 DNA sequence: TGTGCCAGCAGCTTAGTTCTAGGGGAGGCCACCGGGGAGCTGTTTTTT. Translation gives CASSLVLGEATGELFF.

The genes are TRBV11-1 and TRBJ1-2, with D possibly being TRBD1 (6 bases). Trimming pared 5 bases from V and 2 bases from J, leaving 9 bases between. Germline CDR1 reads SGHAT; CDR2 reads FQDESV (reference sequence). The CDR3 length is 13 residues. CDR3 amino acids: CASSPQGNYGYTF. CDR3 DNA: TGTGCCAGCAGCCCCCAGGGGAACTATGGCTACACCTTC.

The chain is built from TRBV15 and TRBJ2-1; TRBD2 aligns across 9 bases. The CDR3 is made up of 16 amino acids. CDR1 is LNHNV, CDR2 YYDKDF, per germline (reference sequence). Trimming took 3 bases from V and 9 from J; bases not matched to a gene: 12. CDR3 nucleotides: TGTGCCACCAGCAGGGGGGGTAGCGGGAGCTTGAGTGAGCAGTTCTTC. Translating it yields CATSRGGSGSLSEQFF.

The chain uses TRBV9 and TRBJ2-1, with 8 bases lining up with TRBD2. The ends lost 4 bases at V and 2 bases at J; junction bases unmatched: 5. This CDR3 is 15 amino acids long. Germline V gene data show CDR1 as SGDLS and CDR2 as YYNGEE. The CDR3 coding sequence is TGTGCCAGCAGCTCAACGGGAGGGACCTACAATGAGCAGTTCTTC. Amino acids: CASSSTGGTYNEQFF.

The CDR3 region is CASGPAVGANVLTF. The CDR3, as DNA: TGTGCCAGCGGCCCGGCGGTTGGGGCCAACGTCCTGACTTTC. The gene calls are TRBV6-4 and TRBJ2-6; D call uncertain. The CDR3 extends over 14 amino acids. CDR1 MRHNA and CDR2 SNTAGT come from the germline V gene. Deletions cut 8 bases from V and 3 bases from J, with 11 bases between.

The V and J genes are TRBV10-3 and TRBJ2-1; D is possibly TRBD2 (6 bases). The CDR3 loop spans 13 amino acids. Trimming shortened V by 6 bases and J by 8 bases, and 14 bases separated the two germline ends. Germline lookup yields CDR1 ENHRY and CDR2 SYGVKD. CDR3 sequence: CAISVMRDDEQFF. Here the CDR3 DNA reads TGTGCCATCAGCGTTATGCGGGACGATGAGCAGTTCTTC.

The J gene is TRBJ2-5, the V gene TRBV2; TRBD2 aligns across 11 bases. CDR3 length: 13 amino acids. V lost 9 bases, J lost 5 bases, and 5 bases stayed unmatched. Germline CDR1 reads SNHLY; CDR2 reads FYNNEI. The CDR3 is CASTSGSRETQYF. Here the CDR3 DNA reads TGTGCCAGTACTAGCGGGAGTAGGGAGACCCAGTACTTC.

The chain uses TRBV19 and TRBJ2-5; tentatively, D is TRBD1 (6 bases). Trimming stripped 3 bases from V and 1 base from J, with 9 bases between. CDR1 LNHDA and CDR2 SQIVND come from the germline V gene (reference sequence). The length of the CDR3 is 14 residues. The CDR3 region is CASSIGGSQETQYF. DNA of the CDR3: TGTGCCAGTAGTATTGGGGGCAGCCAAGAGACCCAGTACTTC.

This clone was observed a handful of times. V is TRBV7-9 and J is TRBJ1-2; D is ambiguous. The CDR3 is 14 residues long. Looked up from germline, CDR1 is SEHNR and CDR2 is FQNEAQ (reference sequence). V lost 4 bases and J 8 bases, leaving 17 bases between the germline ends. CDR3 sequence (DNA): TGTGCCAGCAGCTATACTCTAGCCGAAAAGGGCTACACCTTC. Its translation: CASSYTLAEKGYTF.

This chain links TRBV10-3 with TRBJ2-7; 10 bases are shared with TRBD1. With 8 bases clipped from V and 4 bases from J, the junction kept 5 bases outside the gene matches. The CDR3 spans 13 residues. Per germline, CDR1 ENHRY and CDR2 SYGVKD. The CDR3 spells CAIQWDRGYEQYF. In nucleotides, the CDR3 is TGTGCCATCCAGTGGGACAGGGGTTACGAGCAGTACTTC.

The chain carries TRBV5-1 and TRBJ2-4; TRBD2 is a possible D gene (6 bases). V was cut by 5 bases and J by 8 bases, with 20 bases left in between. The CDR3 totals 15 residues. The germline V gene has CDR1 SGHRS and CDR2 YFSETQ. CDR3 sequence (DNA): TGCGCCAGCAGAACACTCCCGGGAGTGATTGACATTCAGTACTTC. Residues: CASRTLPGVIDIQYF. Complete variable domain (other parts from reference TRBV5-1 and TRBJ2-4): KAGVTQTPRYLIKTRGQQVTLSCSPISGHRSVSWYQQTPGQGLQFLFEYFSETQRNKGNFPGRFSGRQFSNSRSEMNVSTLELGDSALYLCASRTLPGVIDIQYFGAGTRLSVL.

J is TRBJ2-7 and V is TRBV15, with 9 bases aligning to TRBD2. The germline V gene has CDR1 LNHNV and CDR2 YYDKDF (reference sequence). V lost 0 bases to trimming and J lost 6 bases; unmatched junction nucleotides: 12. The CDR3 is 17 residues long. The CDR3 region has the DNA TGTGCCACCAGCAGAGATCGAGGTAGCGGGAGTCTAGGCGAGCAGTACTTC. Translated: CATSRDRGSGSLGEQYF.

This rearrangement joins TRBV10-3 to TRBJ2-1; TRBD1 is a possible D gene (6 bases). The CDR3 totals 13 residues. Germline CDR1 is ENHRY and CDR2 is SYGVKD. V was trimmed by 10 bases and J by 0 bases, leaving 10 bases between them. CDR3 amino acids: CASRQVSYNEQFF. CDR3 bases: TGTGCCAGCCGACAGGTCTCCTACAATGAGCAGTTCTTC.

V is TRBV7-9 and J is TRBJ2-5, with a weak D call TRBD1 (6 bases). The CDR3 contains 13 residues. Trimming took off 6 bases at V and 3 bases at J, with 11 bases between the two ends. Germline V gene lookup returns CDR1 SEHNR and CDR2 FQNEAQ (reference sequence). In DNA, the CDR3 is TGTGCCAGCAGAAGGACAGCCGAAGAGACCCAGTACTTC. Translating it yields CASRRTAEETQYF. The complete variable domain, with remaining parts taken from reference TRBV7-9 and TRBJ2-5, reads DTGVSQNPRHKITKRGQNVTFRCDPISEHNRLYWYRQTLGQGPEFLTYFQNEAQLEKSRLLSDRFSAERPKGSFSTLEIQRTEQGDSAMYLCASRRTAEETQYFGPGTRLLVL.

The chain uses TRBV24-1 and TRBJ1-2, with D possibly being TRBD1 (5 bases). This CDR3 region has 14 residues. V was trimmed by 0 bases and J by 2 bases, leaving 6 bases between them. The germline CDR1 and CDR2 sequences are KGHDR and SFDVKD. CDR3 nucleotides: TGTGCCACCAGTGATTTGAACAGGAACTATGGCTACACCTTC. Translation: CATSDLNRNYGYTF.

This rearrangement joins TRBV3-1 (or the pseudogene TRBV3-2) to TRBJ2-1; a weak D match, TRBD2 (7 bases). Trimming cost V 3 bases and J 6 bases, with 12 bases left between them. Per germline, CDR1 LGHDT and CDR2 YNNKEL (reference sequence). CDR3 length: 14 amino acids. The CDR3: CASSQGGGFNEQFF. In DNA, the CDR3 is TGTGCCAGCAGCCAGGGGGGGGGCTTCAATGAGCAGTTCTTC.

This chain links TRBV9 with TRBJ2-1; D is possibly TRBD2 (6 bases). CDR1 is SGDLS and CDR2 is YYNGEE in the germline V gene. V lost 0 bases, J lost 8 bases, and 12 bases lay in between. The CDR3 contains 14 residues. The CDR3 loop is CASSVVAGIDEQFF. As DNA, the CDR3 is TGTGCCAGCAGCGTAGTTGCGGGAATTGATGAGCAGTTCTTC.

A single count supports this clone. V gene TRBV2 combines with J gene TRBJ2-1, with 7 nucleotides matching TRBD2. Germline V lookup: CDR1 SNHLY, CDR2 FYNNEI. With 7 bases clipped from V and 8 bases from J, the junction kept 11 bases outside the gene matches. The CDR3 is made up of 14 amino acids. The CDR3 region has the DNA TGTGCCAGCAACCGGGCCGCGGGGGTCCATGAGCAGTTCTTC. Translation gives CASNRAAGVHEQFF. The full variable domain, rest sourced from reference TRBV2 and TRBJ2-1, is EPEVTQTPSHQVTQMGQEVILRCVPISNHLYFYWYRQILGQKVEFLVSFYNNEISEKSEIFDDQFSVERPDGSNFTLKIRSTKLEDSAMYFCASNRAAGVHEQFFGPGTRLTVL.

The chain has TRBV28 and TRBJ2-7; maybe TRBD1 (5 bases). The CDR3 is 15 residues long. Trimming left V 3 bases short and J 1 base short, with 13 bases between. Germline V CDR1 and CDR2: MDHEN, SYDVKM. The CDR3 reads CASSFGDSTSYEQYF. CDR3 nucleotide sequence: TGTGCCAGCAGTTTCGGTGACAGCACGTCCTACGAGCAGTACTTC.

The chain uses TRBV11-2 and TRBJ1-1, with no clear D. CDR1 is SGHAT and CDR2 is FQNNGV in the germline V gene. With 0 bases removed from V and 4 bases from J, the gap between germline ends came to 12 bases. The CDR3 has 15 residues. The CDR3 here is CASSLDQAASTEAFF. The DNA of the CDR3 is TGTGCCAGCAGCTTAGATCAGGCAGCCAGCACTGAAGCTTTCTTT. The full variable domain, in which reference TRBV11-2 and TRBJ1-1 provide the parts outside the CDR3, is EAGVAQSPRYKIIEKRQSVAFWCNPISGHATLYWYQQILGQGPKLLIQFQNNGVVDDSQLPKDRFSAERLKGVDSTLKIQPAKLEDSAVYLCASSLDQAASTEAFFGQGTRLTVV.